The clone carrying this T cell receptor beta chain was seen at least ten times. The antigen is unknown. Germline assignment: CDR1 MDHEN and CDR2 SYDVKM. V shed 7 bases, J shed 5 bases, and the junction held 13 bases outside the gene matches. The CDR3 covers 17 residues. Researchers amplified the TCR beta CDR3 regions from RNA transcripts. The primer set for the first-round RT-PCR of the TCR CDR3 was HTBI. One entry per CDR3 protein, called by TCRdb with MiXCR from the multiplex PCR reads. The sample shows some 340,000 distinct CDR3 sequences, 12% to 15% of them seen only once. The data were taken from a study of T cells in Graves' hyperthyroidism and ophthalmopathy. Study context: Any treatment followed the collection of peripheral blood at initial diagnosis.

Out of over 9 ml of fresh peripheral blood came the PBMCs. Overall study findings and caveats: With a median lead of approximately 6 months before onset, the model predicted ophthalmopathy.

The V call is TRBV28, the J call TRBJ2-7; the match to TRBD2 covers 14 bases. The sequenced sample was blood. This clonotype originated in a woman aged 40 to 55 with Graves' ophthalmopathy. The CDR3 sequence: CASIPGGLAGVTHEQYF. CDR3 coding DNA: TGTGCCAGCATTCCCGGGGGACTAGCGGGAGTAACCCACGAGCAGTACTTC.